The next 30 T cell receptor beta chains were all read from a single sample in a study of post-analysis software for immune sequencing data. Prepared libraries of TCR beta cDNA carried unique molecular identifiers. TCRdb re-derived calls from the PCR reads in MiXCR, one entry per CDR3 protein. The sample has about 160,000 distinct CDR3 sequences, 30% to 45% seen once. The material was blood, obtained after autologous hematopoietic stem cell transplantation. The receptors stem from a girl aged 5-17 years with multiple sclerosis.

This chain joins TRBV27 and TRBJ1-1; maybe TRBD1 (6 bases). The V gene lost 5 bases and the J gene lost 5 bases, with 15 bases spanning the gap. Germline loops: CDR1 MNHEY, CDR2 SMNVEV (reference sequence). The CDR3 is made up of 14 amino acids. The chain's CDR3 is CASSIQGFGTEAFF. CDR3 DNA sequence: TGTGCCAGCAGTATACAGGGATTCGGGACTGAAGCTTTCTTT.

With respect to this clonotype: A single base separates this from a much larger clone, so it may be a read error. The chain has TRBV18 and TRBJ1-2; possibly TRBD1 for D (5 bases). Germline-derived CDR1 and CDR2 are KGHSH and LQKENI. The CDR3 is 16 amino acids. The chain's CDR3 is CASSPLPSGSNYGCTF. DNA of the CDR3: TGTGCCAGCTCACCACTCCCCTCAGGGAGTAACTATGGCTGCACCTTC.

V gene TRBV6-1 combines with J gene TRBJ2-7; 12 bases are shared with TRBD2. V lost 1 base to trimming and J lost 4 bases; unmatched junction nucleotides: 2. This CDR3 is 15 amino acids long. Per germline, CDR1 MNHNS and CDR2 SASEGT. CDR3 DNA: TGTGCCAGCAGTGAAGGACTAGCGGGAGTTTACGAGCAGTACTTC. This gives the protein CASSEGLAGVYEQYF.

This clonotype ranks as medium-sized. CDR3 sequence (DNA): TGCAGTGCTAGAGATACCCCCGGTAGGGGCAACACTGAAGCTTTCTTT. Amino acid sequence: CSARDTPGRGNTEAFF. The chain joins TRBV20-1 to TRBJ1-1; D is perhaps TRBD1 (5 bases). The V gene's germline CDR1 is DFQATT and CDR2 SNEGSKA (reference sequence). This CDR3 has 16 amino acids. V gave up 0 bases and J gave up 2 bases, with 16 bases separating them.

By its share, this clonotype is medium-sized. V and J are TRBV28 and TRBJ2-3, with a possible D match to TRBD2 (6 bases). The CDR3 is 16 residues long. V was clipped by 2 bases and J by 5 bases, with 17 bases between them. Per germline, CDR1 MDHEN and CDR2 SYDVKM. CDR3: CASSLSPGMGGDTQYF. The CDR3 DNA follows: TGTGCCAGCAGTTTAAGCCCAGGGATGGGGGGAGATACGCAGTATTTT.

This clonotype occurred many times. V and J are TRBV28 and TRBJ2-5; 13 nucleotides match TRBD2. Germline V gene sequence: CDR1 MDHEN, CDR2 SYDVKM. Losses at the gene ends were 3 bases for V and 5 bases for J; bases not matched to a gene: 6. The CDR3 extends over 16 amino acids. The chain's CDR3 is CASSFGLAGEQETQYF. Written as DNA, the CDR3 is TGTGCCAGCAGTTTTGGACTAGCGGGAGAACAGGAGACCCAGTACTTC. Combining the CDR3 with reference TRBV28 and TRBJ2-5 gives the whole variable domain DVKVTQSSRYLVKRTGEKVFLECVQDMDHENMFWYRQDPGLGLRLIYFSYDVKMKEKGDIPEGYSVSREKKERFSLILESASTNQTSMYLCASSFGLAGEQETQYFGPGTRLLVL.

This sequence joins TRBV13 and TRBJ2-5; D ambiguous. Germline V lookup: CDR1 PRHDT, CDR2 FYEKMQ (reference sequence). This CDR3 is built from 14 residues. Trimming took off 1 base at V and 5 bases at J, with 11 bases between the two ends. CDR3 residues: CASSLDRFGETQYF. CDR3 nucleotide sequence: TGTGCCAGCAGCTTAGACCGGTTCGGGGAGACCCAGTACTTC.

This chain links TRBV15 with TRBJ2-7, with TRBD1 as a possible D gene (5 bases). The V gene lost 0 bases and the J gene lost 4 bases, with 22 bases spanning the gap. This CDR3 spans 18 amino acids. CDR1 is LNHNV, CDR2 YYDKDF, per germline (reference sequence). CDR3: CATSREIGPGNEFYEQYF. For the CDR3, the DNA is TGTGCCACCAGCAGAGAGATAGGGCCAGGGAACGAGTTTTACGAGCAGTACTTC.

This clonotype was found a few times. The chain combines TRBV20-1 with TRBJ2-1; possible D gene TRBD2, 5 bases. V dropped 6 bases and J dropped 7 bases, with 13 bases sitting between them. This CDR3 region has 12 residues. Germline V gene lookup returns CDR1 DFQATT and CDR2 SNEGSKA (reference sequence). CDR3 in DNA: TGCAGTGCCCTACTAGTGGGGAATGAGCAGTTCTTC. Protein sequence: CSALLVGNEQFF.

V is TRBV9 and J is TRBJ2-1; no reliable D call. This CDR3 has 13 residues. The V gene's germline CDR1 is SGDLS and CDR2 YYNGEE. The V end was cut by 0 bases, the J end by 2 bases, with 3 bases between. CDR3 sequence (DNA): TGTGCCAGCAGCGTAGAACCCTACAATGAGCAGTTCTTC. This sequence encodes CASSVEPYNEQFF.

The count of this clonotype is one. A much larger clonotype is one base distant, so this may be a read error. The V and J genes are TRBV28 and TRBJ2-3; D gene ambiguous. The ends were cut back, 7 bases at V and 1 base at J, with 15 bases in the middle. CDR3 length equals 15 residues. Germline CDR1 MDHEN, CDR2 SYDVKM. The CDR3 loop reads CASTLQEDCTDTQYF. CDR3 DNA sequence: TGTGCCAGCACTCTCCAAGAGGATTGCACAGATACGCAGTATTTT.

The CDR3 DNA reads TGTGCCAGCAGTCCCCCCTCTCGGAATGAGCAGTTCTTC. This codes for CASSPPSRNEQFF. The J gene is TRBJ2-1, the V gene TRBV28; D unclear. CDR1 and CDR2 (germline): MDHEN, SYDVKM. The V end lost 5 bases, the J end lost 7 bases, and 12 bases lay between the germline ends. This CDR3 has 13 amino acids.

The sample holds a few counts of this clonotype. The V and J genes are TRBV6-2 or TRBV6-3 and TRBJ2-7; TRBD2 matches at 10 bases. Germline lookup yields CDR1 MNHEY and CDR2 SVGEGT. Trimming cost V 0 bases and J 3 bases; bases outside gene matches: 11. This CDR3 comprises 18 residues. The CDR3 DNA is TGTGCCAGCAGTTACTCTAGGAGGACTAGCGGTCCCAACTACGAGCAGTACTTC. Translating gives CASSYSRRTSGPNYEQYF.

The chain couples TRBV3-1 to TRBJ2-5; no firm D call. Germline CDR1 reads LGHDT; CDR2 reads YNNKEL (reference sequence). The V end was cut by 1 base, the J end by 11 bases, with 20 bases between. The CDR3 sequence is 15 residues long. The CDR3 region is CASSQGRRAPTEQYF. CDR3 bases: TGTGCCAGCAGCCAAGGTCGTCGGGCCCCTACGGAGCAGTACTTC.

In its sample, this clonotype was seen a few times. The chain is built from TRBV15 and TRBJ2-7; D may correspond to TRBD1 or TRBD2 (5 bases each). The end of the DNA fits TRBJ2-5 better, so the J call may be wrong. Germline V gene data show CDR1 as LNHNV and CDR2 as YYDKDF (reference sequence). The CDR3 contains 15 residues. Here the CDR3 reads CATSRDDGGVGTQYF. The CDR3 region has the DNA TGTGCCACCAGCAGAGACGATGGGGGAGTGGGGACCCAGTACTTC.

Comment on this clonotype: At one boundary the junction diverges from the germline segment, which might be a read error. The chain recombines TRBV20-1 with TRBJ2-2; 12 positions match TRBD2. From germline, CDR1 is DFQATT and CDR2 SNEGSKA (reference sequence). This CDR3 is built from 16 residues. As DNA, the CDR3 is TGCAGTGCTACTCAGCTAGCGGGGGGGAACACCGGGGAGTTGTTTTTT. Its translation: CSATQLAGGNTGELFF.

The chain combines TRBV7-6 with TRBJ1-2, with D possibly being TRBD1 (5 bases). V lost 5 bases and J 3 bases, leaving 16 bases between the germline ends. This CDR3 is 15 amino acids long. Germline loops: CDR1 SGHVS, CDR2 FNYEAQ. The CDR3 is CASSRGGGSDYGYTF. In nucleotides, the CDR3 is TGTGCCAGCAGCAGAGGTGGGGGGTCGGACTATGGCTACACCTTC.

This clonotype was counted only a few times. The rearrangement joins TRBV19 to TRBJ2-3; 12 bases match TRBD2. Germline trimming cut 5 bases from V and 6 bases from J; bases unmatched to any gene: 6. Germline V gene sequence: CDR1 LNHDA, CDR2 SQIVND (reference sequence). The CDR3 consists of 15 residues. This CDR3 is CASSELAGGADTQYF. CDR3 coding DNA: TGTGCCAGTAGTGAACTAGCGGGAGGAGCTGATACGCAGTATTTT.

The gene calls are TRBV21-1 and TRBJ2-3; the table's D gene call, TRBD2, was not cross checked with the DNA. TRBV21-1 constitutes a pseudogene. The CDR3 spans 15 residues. The CDR3 DNA reads as TGTGCCAGCAGCCCGCAAAGCGGGAGAGGTGGTACGCAGTATTTT. Translation gives CASSPQSGRGGTQYF.

Of note for this clonotype: The junction and the germline gene differ at one end; a read error may be behind it. The chain recombines TRBV5-6 with TRBJ2-7, with a possible D match to TRBD2 (8 bases). This CDR3 spans 15 amino acids. Germline loops: CDR1 SGHDT, CDR2 YYEEEE. The CDR3 region is CAGSLLAGQSYEQYF. For the CDR3, the DNA is TGTGCCGGCAGCTTGTTAGCGGGACAGTCCTACGAGCAGTACTTC.

About this clonotype: At one of its ends the junction is not consistent with the germline gene, which may arise from a read error. This chain links TRBV25-1 with TRBJ2-5; D possibly matches TRBD1 or TRBD2 (5 bases each). CDR1 MGHDK and CDR2 SYGVNS come from the germline V gene. The CDR3 consists of 16 residues. The CDR3 loop reads CASSDGSRAVQETQYF. CDR3 nucleotides: TGTGCCAGCAGTGATGGGAGCAGGGCCGTCCAAGAGACTCAGTACTTC.

This clonotype has a single count. The genes are TRBV20-1 and TRBJ2-7; 8 nucleotides match TRBD1. The CDR3 covers 13 residues. J lost 3 bases, V lost 4 bases, and 5 bases had no gene match. CDR1 and CDR2 (germline): DFQATT, SNEGSKA (reference sequence). The CDR3 is CSATLDRVYEQYF. As DNA, the CDR3 is TGCAGTGCTACCCTGGACAGGGTCTACGAGCAGTACTTC.

The chain couples TRBV12-3 or TRBV12-4 to TRBJ1-6, with D hard to call. With 1 base removed from V and 8 bases from J, the gap between germline ends came to 3 bases. This CDR3 region has 12 residues. CDR3 in DNA: TGTGCCAGCAGTTTAGTACATTCACCCCTCCACTTT. Protein product: CASSLVHSPLHF.

The chain couples TRBV2 to TRBJ2-1; D unresolved. The germline CDR1 and CDR2 sequences are SNHLY and FYNNEI. The CDR3 is made up of 12 amino acids. Trimming took 7 bases from V and 5 from J, leaving 9 bases between them. This CDR3 is CASIARNNEQFF. The DNA of the CDR3 is TGTGCCAGCATTGCGAGAAACAATGAGCAGTTCTTC. The whole variable domain, remainder taken from reference TRBV2 and TRBJ2-1, is EPEVTQTPSHQVTQMGQEVILRCVPISNHLYFYWYRQILGQKVEFLVSFYNNEISEKSEIFDDQFSVERPDGSNFTLKIRSTKLEDSAMYFCASIARNNEQFFGPGTRLTVL.

As to this clonotype: One junction end disagrees with the germline gene, perhaps due to a read error. This chain joins TRBV7-8 and TRBJ1-1; possibly TRBD1 for D (5 bases). Germline V gives CDR1 SGHVS, CDR2 FQNEAQ. The length of the CDR3 is 14 residues. In DNA, the CDR3 is TGTGCCAGCAGCTCACCGCCAGGGAACCCTGAAGCTTTCTTT. It translates to CASSSPPGNPEAFF.

The chain links TRBV18 to TRBJ2-1; D unresolved. The V end was cut by 3 bases, the J end by 4 bases, with 7 bases between. Germline CDR1 is KGHSH and CDR2 is LQKENI. The CDR3 totals 13 residues. Written as DNA, the CDR3 is TGTGCCAGCTCACCCTTATCTTACAATGAGCAGTTCTTC. Amino acid sequence: CASSPLSYNEQFF.

Regarding this clonotype: One junction end disagrees with the germline gene, perhaps due to a read error. CDR3 region: CTSSARGHSTDTQYF. CDR3 sequence (DNA): TGTACCAGCAGTGCGCGGGGGCATAGCACAGATACGCAGTATTTT. This chain connects TRBV25-1 to TRBJ2-3; D may be TRBD2 (7 bases). Germline CDR1 is MGHDK and CDR2 is SYGVNS. There are 15 residues in the CDR3.

This clonotype was seen once. The J gene is TRBJ2-2, the V gene TRBV9, with no clear D. Germline V gene data show CDR1 as SGDLS and CDR2 as YYNGEE. The CDR3 contains 12 residues. The V end was cut by 0 bases, the J end by 6 bases, with 3 bases between. CDR3 region: CASSVDSGELFF. The CDR3 region has the DNA TGTGCCAGCAGCGTAGATTCCGGGGAGCTGTTTTTT.

Only one count was recorded for this clonotype. A much larger clonotype is one base distant, so this may be a read error. The chain couples TRBV5-1 to TRBJ2-1; D possibly uses TRBD1 or TRBD2 (6 bases each). Germline CDR1 and CDR2: SGHRS and YFSETQ. V was shortened by 7 bases and J by 10 bases, with 18 bases between the two germline ends. The CDR3 spans 13 residues. The CDR3 region is CASSEGDSYEQFF. The DNA of the CDR3 is TGCGCCAGCTCCGAGGGGGACTCCTACGAGCAGTTCTTC.

This sequence joins TRBV6-5 and TRBJ2-5; D is undetermined. The V and J ends lost 2 bases and 5 bases respectively, with 9 bases between them. CDR1 MNHEY and CDR2 SVGAGI come from the germline V gene. The CDR3 sequence is 13 residues long. The chain's CDR3 is CASSYGDLETQYF. The CDR3 DNA is TGTGCCAGCAGTTACGGGGATTTGGAGACCCAGTACTTC.